The rows below give T cell receptor beta chains drawn from one sample of a study of cytomegalovirus exposure and HLA in healthy donors. Measured with immunoSEQ multiplex PCR; TCRdb has only the in-frame clones, and not every one. The sample carries about 130,000 clones, 70% to 85% recorded once. Sequencing was carried out using PBMCs. The receptors were gathered from a man aged 45 to 65 in good health and CMV-seronegative. CDR3s include the opening cysteine and the closing phenylalanine or tryptophan. The D gene is left open where the match is weak. A clone size is listed for some rows: how often the clone was seen (once, few, many), or a class if it is expanded.

TRBJ2-7,TRBD1,TRBV5-1,once,TGCGCCAGCTTCCCCTACAGGGGTGTCGAAGAGCAGTACTTC,CASFPYRGVEEQYF
TRBJ2-7,TRBD1,TRBV6-5,NA,TGTGCCAGCAGCTGGGACAGGGGCTACGAGCAGTACTTC,CASSWDRGYEQYF
TRBJ1-5,TRBD1,TRBV30,once,TGTGCCTGGAGCCCGGGACAGGGCAGCAATCAGCCCCAGCATTTT,CAWSPGQGSNQPQHF
TRBJ1-3,TRBD1,TRBV5-3,NA,TGTGCCAGAAGACTCAGGGGTGTGCCGACAGGGAATGGAAACACCATATATTTT,CARRLRGVPTGNGNTIYF
TRBJ1-5,NA,TRBV29-1,NA,TGCAGCGTTGAAGATTTGGGGGCCGGTCAGCCCCAGCATTTT,CSVEDLGAGQPQHF
TRBJ2-7,NA,TRBV7-9,NA,TGTGCCAGCAGCTTCAAGAGCTCCTACGAGCAGTACTTC,CASSFKSSYEQYF
TRBJ1-2,TRBD1,TRBV5-1,NA,TGCGCCAGCAGCTTTAGACAGGGAGGTGACCTTGATGGCTACACCTTC,CASSFRQGGDLDGYTF
TRBJ1-2,TRBD1,TRBV11-2,NA,TGTGCCAGCAGCTTAGAAGGACAGGGGGGCTATGGCTACACCTTC,CASSLEGQGGYGYTF
TRBJ1-5,NA,TRBV6-5,NA,TGTGCCAGGGGATCAGGGGATGATCAGCCCCAGCATTTT,CARGSGDDQPQHF
TRBJ2-7,TRBD2,TRBV7-2,NA,TGTGCCAGCAGCTTAGGACTAGCGGGCGATACCTACGAGCAGTACTTC,CASSLGLAGDTYEQYF
TRBJ2-1,NA,TRBV7-8,NA,TGTGCCAGCAGGCCCCGCAGCAATGAGCAGTTCTTC,CASRPRSNEQFF
TRBJ1-4,TRBD1,TRBV6-6,NA,TGTGCCAGCAGCGGGTCCGGGACAGGATTTGAAAAACTGTTTTTT,CASSGSGTGFEKLFF
TRBJ1-2,TRBD1,TRBV11-2,once,TGTGCCAGCAGCTCCGTAGCAGACAGGGGGCGAGACGGCTACACCTTC,CASSSVADRGRDGYTF
TRBJ2-2,NA,TRBV10-3,NA,TGTGCCATCAGTGATGAGGTGAGGTACACCGGGGAGCTGTTTTTT,CAISDEVRYTGELFF
TRBJ2-1,NA,TRBV2,once,TGTGCCAGAAAGACAGGATACAATGAGCAGTTCTTC,CARKTGYNEQFF
TRBJ1-4,NA,TRBV5-8,NA,TGTGCCAGCAGCGAGTTTACAGGGTTTCGTGAAAAACTGTTTTTT,CASSEFTGFREKLFF
TRBJ2-3,NA,TRBV5-4,NA,TGTGCCACCCGCTTAGGGGGGGGAGCAGATACGCAGTATTTT,CATRLGGGADTQYF
TRBJ2-5,NA,TRBV2,NA,TGTGCCAGCAGAATTAGGCAGGGCCCCCTGGGGACCCAGTACTTC,CASRIRQGPLGTQYF
TRBJ1-6,NA,TRBV5-1,NA,TGCGCCAGCAGCTCGTCCTTGAATTCACCCCTCCACTTT,CASSSSLNSPLHF
TRBJ1-2,NA,TRBV7-8,NA,TGTGCCAGCAGCTTAGCCCCGGTCGAGGGTAACTATGGCTACACCTTC,CASSLAPVEGNYGYTF
TRBJ2-7,NA,TRBV30,once,TGTGCCTGGAGTCCCCGCAGGGCTTATTCCTACGAGCAGTACTTC,CAWSPRRAYSYEQYF
TRBJ2-1,TRBD2,TRBV30,once,TGTGCCTGGAGTGATAGCGGGGGGTACCGCACCTACAATGAGCAGTTCTTC,CAWSDSGGYRTYNEQFF
TRBJ1-2,NA,TRBV19,NA,TGTGCGGCTGTTGGGAGGGGTACGGACTATGGCTACACCTTC,CAAVGRGTDYGYTF
TRBJ1-2,TRBD1,TRBV6-1,few,TGTGCCAGCAGTGGACGGACAGGGCCTGGCTACACCTTC,CASSGRTGPGYTF
TRBJ1-5,NA,TRBV15,NA,TGTGCCACCAGCAGAGATTATCCGACAGGTCCCAATCAGCCCCAGCATTTT,CATSRDYPTGPNQPQHF
TRBJ2-7,TRBD1,TRBV2,once,TGTGCCAGCTTTACGTTCCGGGACAGGGTACCCTACGAGCAGTACTTC,CASFTFRDRVPYEQYF
TRBJ1-3,TRBD1,TRBV19,NA,TGTGCCAGTAGCCTACAGGGGTCAACTGGAAACACCATATATTTT,CASSLQGSTGNTIYF
TRBJ2-1,TRBD2,TRBV11-2,NA,TGTGCCAGCAGCTTGATCCTAGCGGGGGCGGGGAATGAGCAGTTCTTC,CASSLILAGAGNEQFF
TRBJ2-3,NA,TRBV7-2,NA,TGTGCCAGCAGCTTAGGAGGCCGCACAGATACGCAGTATTTT,CASSLGGRTDTQYF
TRBJ2-2,TRBD1,TRBV5-4,NA,TGTGCCAGCAGCCTTCCCCGACAGGGGCTAACCGGGGAGCTGTTTTTT,CASSLPRQGLTGELFF
TRBJ1-2,TRBD1,TRBV2,NA,TGTGCCAGCTCCGAGAGACAGGGAGTAGGTGGCTACACCTTC,CASSERQGVGGYTF
TRBJ1-4,NA,TRBV6-5,few,TGTGCCAGCAGTTACTCCGGGACAACAAATGAAAAACTGTTTTTT,CASSYSGTTNEKLFF
TRBJ2-6,TRBD1,TRBV7-3,NA,TGTGCCAGCAGCGACACCGGGACAGGGACTGGGGCCAACGTCCTGACTTTC,CASSDTGTGTGANVLTF
TRBJ2-1,NA,TRBV29-1,NA,TGCAGCGTGAGTGGAGGGACCAAGATCTGGGGGGGCTCTTACAATGAGCAGTTCTTC,CSVSGGTKIWGGSYNEQFF
TRBJ2-6,NA,TRBV5-1,NA,TGCGCCAGCAGCTTGAACAGGGATCCTGGGGCCAACGTCCTGACTTTC,CASSLNRDPGANVLTF
TRBJ2-3,TRBD2,TRBV5-1,NA,TGCGCCAGCAGCTTGCTAGCGGGGGACACAGATACGCAGTATTTT,CASSLLAGDTDTQYF
TRBJ1-6,NA,TRBV27,once,TGTGCCAGCACCCTCACCGCGGCACCGGGTAATTTTTCACCCCTCCACTTT,CASTLTAAPGNFSPLHF
TRBJ1-6,NA,TRBV6-1,once,TGTGCCAGCGGGGGGTACTCCTATAATTCACCCCTCCACTTT,CASGGYSYNSPLHF
TRBJ1-6,NA,TRBV10-2,NA,TGCGCCAGCAGTGCGGGGGGAGGCAATTCACCCCTCCACTTT,CASSAGGGNSPLHF
TRBJ2-1,TRBD2,TRBV7-2,NA,TGTGCCAGCAGTTTTACCGGGACTAGCTCCTACAATGAGCAGTTCTTC,CASSFTGTSSYNEQFF
TRBJ2-5,TRBD1,TRBV5-1,NA,TGCGCCAGCAGCTTGCAGGGCCAGGGGGCCTACGAGACCCAGTACTTC,CASSLQGQGAYETQYF
TRBJ2-5,NA,TRBV14,NA,TGTGCCAGCAGCCGTCCGGGGGGCCCGTTGACCCAGTACTTC,CASSRPGGPLTQYF
TRBJ2-1,NA,TRBV29-1,few,TGCAGCGTTGAAGCCGGGGGGGGACAGATATACAATGAGCAGTTCTTC,CSVEAGGGQIYNEQFF
TRBJ2-5,TRBD1,TRBV7-6,NA,TGTGCCAGCAGCTTGGACAGGGGACAAGAGACCCAGTACTTC,CASSLDRGQETQYF
TRBJ1-1,NA,TRBV5-6,few,TGTGCCAGCAGCCGCAGGGGAACTGAAGCTTTCTTT,CASSRRGTEAFF
TRBJ1-2,NA,TRBV2,NA,TGTGCCAGCAGCCCCGAGGGAAGGGCGGACTATGGCTACACCTTC,CASSPEGRADYGYTF
TRBJ1-2,NA,TRBV5-1,NA,TGCGCCAGCAGCTTCGGGGATACTACCTATAACTATGGCTACACCTTC,CASSFGDTTYNYGYTF
TRBJ2-7,NA,TRBV7-9,NA,TGTGCCAGCAGATTGGACCCGGGACTGATGTACTTC,CASRLDPGLMYF
TRBJ1-5,NA,TRBV6-1,NA,TGTGCCAGCCGACAGGTCTGGGGCAATCAGCCCCAGCATTTT,CASRQVWGNQPQHF
TRBJ1-1,NA,TRBV19,once,TGTGCCAGTAGTAGACAGGTGAACACTGAAGCTTTCTTT,CASSRQVNTEAFF
TRBJ1-5,TRBD1,TRBV6-1,NA,TGTGCCAGCAGTTGGGGACAGGGCAACAATCAGCCCCAGCATTTT,CASSWGQGNNQPQHF
TRBJ2-2,TRBD2,TRBV5-1,NA,TGCGCCAGCAAGGAGCTAGCGGGGGACACCGGGGAGCTGTTTTTT,CASKELAGDTGELFF
TRBJ1-1,TRBD1,TRBV11-3,NA,TGTGCCAGCAGCTTAGGCCAGGGGGCGGACACTGAAGCTTTCTTT,CASSLGQGADTEAFF
TRBJ2-7,TRBD2,TRBV2,NA,TGTGCCAGCAGCCTGGCGGGGGGCATTTACGAGCAGTACTTC,CASSLAGGIYEQYF
TRBJ1-5,TRBD1,TRBV19,NA,TGTGCCAGTAGTGACGACAGGGGGCTCGATCAGCCCCAGCATTTT,CASSDDRGLDQPQHF